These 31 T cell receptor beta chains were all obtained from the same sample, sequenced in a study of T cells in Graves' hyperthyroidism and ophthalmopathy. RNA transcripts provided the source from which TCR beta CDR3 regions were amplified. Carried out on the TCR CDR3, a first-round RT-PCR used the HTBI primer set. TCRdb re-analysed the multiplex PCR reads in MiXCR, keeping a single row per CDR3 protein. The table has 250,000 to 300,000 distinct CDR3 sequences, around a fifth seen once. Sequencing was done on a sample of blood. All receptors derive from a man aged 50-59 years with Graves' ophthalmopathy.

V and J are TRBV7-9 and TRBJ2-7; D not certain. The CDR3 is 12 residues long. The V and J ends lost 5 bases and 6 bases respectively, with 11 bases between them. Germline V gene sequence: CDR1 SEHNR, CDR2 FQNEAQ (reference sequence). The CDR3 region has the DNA TGTGCCAGCAGCGGTAGTTTTTGCGAGCAGTACTTC. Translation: CASSGSFCEQYF.

In DNA, the CDR3 is TGTGCCAGCTCACTTATAGCGGGAGAAAGCGATGAGCAGTTCTTC. It specifies CASSLIAGESDEQFF. This rearrangement joins TRBV18 to TRBJ2-1; TRBD2 aligns across 9 bases. This CDR3 comprises 15 residues. CDR1 is KGHSH and CDR2 is LQKENI in the germline V gene. J gave up 8 bases and V 4 bases, and 9 bases lay outside the gene matches.

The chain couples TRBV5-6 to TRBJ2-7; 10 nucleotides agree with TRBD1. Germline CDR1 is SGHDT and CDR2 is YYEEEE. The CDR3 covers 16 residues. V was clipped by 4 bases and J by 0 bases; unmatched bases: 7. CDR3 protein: CASSDTGTGVSYEQYF. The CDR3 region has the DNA TGTGCCAGCAGCGACACCGGGACAGGGGTCTCCTACGAGCAGTACTTC.

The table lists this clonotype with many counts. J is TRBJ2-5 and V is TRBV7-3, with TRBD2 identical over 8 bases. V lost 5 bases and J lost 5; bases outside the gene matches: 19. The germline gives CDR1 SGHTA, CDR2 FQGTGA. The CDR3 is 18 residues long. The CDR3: CASSGGPSDSGKWETQYF. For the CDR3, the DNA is TGTGCCAGCAGCGGAGGCCCCTCCGATAGCGGGAAATGGGAGACCCAGTACTTC. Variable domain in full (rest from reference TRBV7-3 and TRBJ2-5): GAGVSQTPSNKVTEKGKYVELRCDPISGHTALYWYRQSLGQGPEFLIYFQGTGAADDSGLPNDRFFAVRPEGSVSTLKIQRTERGDSAVYLCASSGGPSDSGKWETQYFGPGTRLLVL.

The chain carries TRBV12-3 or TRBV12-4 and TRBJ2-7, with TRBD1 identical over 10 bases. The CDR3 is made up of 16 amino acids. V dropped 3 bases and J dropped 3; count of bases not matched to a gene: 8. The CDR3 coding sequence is TGTGCCAGCAGTTTGGGGACAGGGGCGGTCCTCTACGAGCAGTACTTC. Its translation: CASSLGTGAVLYEQYF.

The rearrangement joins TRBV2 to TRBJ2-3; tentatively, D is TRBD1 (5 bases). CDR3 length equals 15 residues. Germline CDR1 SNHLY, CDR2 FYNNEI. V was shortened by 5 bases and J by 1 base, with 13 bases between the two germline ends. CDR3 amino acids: CASSPDSIGTDTQYF. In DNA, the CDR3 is TGTGCCAGCAGTCCTGACAGCATTGGCACAGATACGCAGTATTTT.

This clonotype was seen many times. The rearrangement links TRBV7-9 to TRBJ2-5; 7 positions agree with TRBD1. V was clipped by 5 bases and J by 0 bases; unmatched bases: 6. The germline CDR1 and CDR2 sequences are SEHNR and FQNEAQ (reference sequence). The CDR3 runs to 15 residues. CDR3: CASSVGQVNQETQYF. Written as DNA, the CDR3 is TGTGCCAGCAGCGTCGGACAGGTCAACCAAGAGACCCAGTACTTC.

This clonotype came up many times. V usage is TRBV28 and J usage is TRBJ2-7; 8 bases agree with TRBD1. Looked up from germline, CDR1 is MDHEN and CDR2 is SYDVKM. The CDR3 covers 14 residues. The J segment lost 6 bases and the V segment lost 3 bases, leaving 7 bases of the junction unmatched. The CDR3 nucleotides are TGTGCCAGCAGTTTGACCACACAGGGGGTCGAGCAGTACTTC. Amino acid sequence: CASSLTTQGVEQYF.

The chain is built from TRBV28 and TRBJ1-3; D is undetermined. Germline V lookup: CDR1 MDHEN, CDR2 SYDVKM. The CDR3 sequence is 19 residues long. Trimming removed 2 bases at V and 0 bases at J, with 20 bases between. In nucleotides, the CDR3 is TGTGCCAGCAGTTTACTTGTGCTGAAGACTCCGAGCTCTGGAAACACCATATATTTT. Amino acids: CASSLLVLKTPSSGNTIYF.

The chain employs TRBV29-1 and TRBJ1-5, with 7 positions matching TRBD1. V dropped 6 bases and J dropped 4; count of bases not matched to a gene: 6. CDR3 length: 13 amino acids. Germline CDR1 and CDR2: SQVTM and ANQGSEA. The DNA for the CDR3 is TGCAGCGTCCGACAGGGAGGTAATCAGCCCCAGCATTTT. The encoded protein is CSVRQGGNQPQHF.

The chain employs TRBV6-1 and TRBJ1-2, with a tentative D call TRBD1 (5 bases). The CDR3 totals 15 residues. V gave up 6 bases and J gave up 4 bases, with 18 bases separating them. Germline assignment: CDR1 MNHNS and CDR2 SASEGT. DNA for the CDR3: TGTGCCAGCAGAGATCCGGGACGGCGACCCTATGGCTACACCTTC. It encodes CASRDPGRRPYGYTF.

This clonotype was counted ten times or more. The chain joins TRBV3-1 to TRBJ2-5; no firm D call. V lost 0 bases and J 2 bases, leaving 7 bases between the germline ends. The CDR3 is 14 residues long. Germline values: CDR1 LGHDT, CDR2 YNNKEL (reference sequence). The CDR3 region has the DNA TGTGCCAGCAGCCAAGATTTTGGACAAGAGACCCAGTACTTC. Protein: CASSQDFGQETQYF.

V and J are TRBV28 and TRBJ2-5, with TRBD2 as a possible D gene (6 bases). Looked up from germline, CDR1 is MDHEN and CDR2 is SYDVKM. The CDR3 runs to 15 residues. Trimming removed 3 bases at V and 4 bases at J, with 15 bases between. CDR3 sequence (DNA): TGTGCCAGCAGTTTGGGCGGGGCGAAAGGAGAGACCCAGTACTTC. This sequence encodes CASSLGGAKGETQYF.

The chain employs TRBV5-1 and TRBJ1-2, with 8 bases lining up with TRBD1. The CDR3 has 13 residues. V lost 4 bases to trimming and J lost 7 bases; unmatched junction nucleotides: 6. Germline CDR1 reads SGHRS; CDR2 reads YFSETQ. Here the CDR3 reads CASSPQGAAGYTF. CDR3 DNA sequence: TGCGCCAGCAGCCCGCAGGGGGCTGCTGGCTACACCTTC.

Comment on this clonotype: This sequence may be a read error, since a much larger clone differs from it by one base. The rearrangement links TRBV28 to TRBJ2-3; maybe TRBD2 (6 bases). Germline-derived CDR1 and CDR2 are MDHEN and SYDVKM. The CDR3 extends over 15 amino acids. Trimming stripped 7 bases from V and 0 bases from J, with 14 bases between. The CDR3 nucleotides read TGTGCCAGCAATAGAAGGAGCGGGAGCACAGATACGCAGTATTTT. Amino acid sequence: CASNRRSGSTDTQYF.

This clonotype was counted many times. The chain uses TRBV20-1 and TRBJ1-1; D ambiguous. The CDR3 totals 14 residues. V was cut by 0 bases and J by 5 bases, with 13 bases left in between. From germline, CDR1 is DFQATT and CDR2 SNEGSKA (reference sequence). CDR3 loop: CSARDFRGGTEAFF. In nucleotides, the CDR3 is TGCAGTGCTAGAGATTTCCGGGGAGGAACTGAAGCTTTCTTT.

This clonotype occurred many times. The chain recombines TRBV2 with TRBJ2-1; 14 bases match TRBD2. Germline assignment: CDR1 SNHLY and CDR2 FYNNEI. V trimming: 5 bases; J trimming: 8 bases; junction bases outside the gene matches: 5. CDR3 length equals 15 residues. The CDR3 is CASSPTSGRAHEQFF. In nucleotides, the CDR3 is TGTGCCAGCAGTCCGACTAGCGGGAGGGCCCATGAGCAGTTCTTC.

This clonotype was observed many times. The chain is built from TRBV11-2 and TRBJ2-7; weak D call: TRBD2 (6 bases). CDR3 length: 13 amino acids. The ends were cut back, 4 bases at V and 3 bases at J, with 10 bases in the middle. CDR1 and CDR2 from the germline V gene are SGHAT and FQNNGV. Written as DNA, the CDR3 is TGTGCCAGCAGCTCGGGACTCCTCTACGAGCAGTACTTC. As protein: CASSSGLLYEQYF.

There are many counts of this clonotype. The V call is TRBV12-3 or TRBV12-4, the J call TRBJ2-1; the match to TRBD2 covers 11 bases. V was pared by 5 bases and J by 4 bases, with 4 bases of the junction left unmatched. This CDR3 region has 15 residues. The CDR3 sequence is CASSGRTSGYNEQFF. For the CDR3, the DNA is TGTGCCAGCAGTGGAAGGACTAGCGGGTACAATGAGCAGTTCTTC.

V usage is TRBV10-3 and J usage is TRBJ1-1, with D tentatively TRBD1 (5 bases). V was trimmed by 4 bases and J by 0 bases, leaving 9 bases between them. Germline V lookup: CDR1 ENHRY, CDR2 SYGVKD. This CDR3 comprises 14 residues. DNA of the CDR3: TGTGCCATCAGTGGGGCAGGGCTGAACACTGAAGCTTTCTTT. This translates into CAISGAGLNTEAFF.

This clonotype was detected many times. CDR3 DNA sequence: TGTGCCAGCGGGACAGGGGGGGAAATCCCCAATCAGCCCCAGCATTTT. This sequence encodes CASGTGGEIPNQPQHF. The chain uses TRBV2 and TRBJ1-5, with 11 bases fitting TRBD1. Germline CDR1 is SNHLY and CDR2 is FYNNEI. The CDR3 spans 16 residues. V was clipped by 8 bases and J by 3 bases; unmatched bases: 9. The full variable domain, completed using reference TRBV2 and TRBJ1-5, is EPEVTQTPSHQVTQMGQEVILRCVPISNHLYFYWYRQILGQKVEFLVSFYNNEISEKSEIFDDQFSVERPDGSNFTLKIRSTKLEDSAMYFCASGTGGEIPNQPQHFGDGTRLSIL.

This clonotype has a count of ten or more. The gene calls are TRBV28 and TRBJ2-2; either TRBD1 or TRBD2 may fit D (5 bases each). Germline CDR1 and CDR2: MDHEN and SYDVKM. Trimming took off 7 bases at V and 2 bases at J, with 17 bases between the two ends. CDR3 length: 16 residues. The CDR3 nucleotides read TGTGCCAGCACCCGGCCTGGGACGGTCAACACCGGGGAGCTGTTTTTT. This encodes CASTRPGTVNTGELFF.

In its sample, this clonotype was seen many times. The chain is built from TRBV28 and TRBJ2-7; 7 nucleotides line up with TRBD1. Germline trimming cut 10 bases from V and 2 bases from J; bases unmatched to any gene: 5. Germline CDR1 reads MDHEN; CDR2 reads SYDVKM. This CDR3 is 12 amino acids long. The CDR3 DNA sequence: TGTGCCACCAGACAGGGTACCTACGAGCAGTACTTC. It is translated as CATRQGTYEQYF.

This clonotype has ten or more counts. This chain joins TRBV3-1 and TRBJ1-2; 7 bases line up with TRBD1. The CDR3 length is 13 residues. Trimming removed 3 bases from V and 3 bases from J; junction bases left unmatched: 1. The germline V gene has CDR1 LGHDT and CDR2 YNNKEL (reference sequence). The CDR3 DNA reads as TGTGCCAGCAGCCAGACAGGGTACTATGGCTACACCTTC. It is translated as CASSQTGYYGYTF.

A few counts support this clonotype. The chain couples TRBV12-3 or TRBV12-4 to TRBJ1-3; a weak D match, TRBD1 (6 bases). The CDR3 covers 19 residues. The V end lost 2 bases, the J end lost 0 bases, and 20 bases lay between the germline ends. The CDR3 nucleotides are TGTGCCAGCAGTTTAAGAATGCCCAGTTTCAGGGGCTCTGGAAACACCATATATTTT. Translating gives CASSLRMPSFRGSGNTIYF.

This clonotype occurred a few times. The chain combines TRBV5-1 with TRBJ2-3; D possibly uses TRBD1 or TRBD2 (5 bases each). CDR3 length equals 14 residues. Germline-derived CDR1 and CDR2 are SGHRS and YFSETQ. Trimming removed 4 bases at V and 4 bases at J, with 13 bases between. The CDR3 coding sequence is TGCGCCAGCAGCGTCGGGACGACATCAGATACGCAGTATTTT. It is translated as CASSVGTTSDTQYF.

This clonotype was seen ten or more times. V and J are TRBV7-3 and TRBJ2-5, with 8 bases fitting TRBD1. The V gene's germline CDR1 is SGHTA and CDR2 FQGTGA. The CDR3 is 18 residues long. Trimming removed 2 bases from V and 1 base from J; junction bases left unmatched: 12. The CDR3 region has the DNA TGTGCCAGCAGCTTACGTACCGCGAGACAGGGGTTCCAAGAGACCCAGTACTTC. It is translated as CASSLRTARQGFQETQYF.

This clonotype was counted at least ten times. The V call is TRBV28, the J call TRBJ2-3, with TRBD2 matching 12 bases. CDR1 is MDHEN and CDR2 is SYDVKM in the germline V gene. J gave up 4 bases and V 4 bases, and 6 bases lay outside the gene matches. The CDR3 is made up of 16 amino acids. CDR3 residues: CASSSLTSGRPDTQYF. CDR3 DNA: TGTGCCAGCAGTTCCTTGACTAGCGGGAGACCAGATACGCAGTATTTT.

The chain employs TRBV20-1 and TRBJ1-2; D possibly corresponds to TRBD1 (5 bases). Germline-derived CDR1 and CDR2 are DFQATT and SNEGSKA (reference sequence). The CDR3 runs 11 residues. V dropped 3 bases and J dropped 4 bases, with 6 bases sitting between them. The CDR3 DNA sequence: TGCAGTGCTAGGGGGGGCTATGGCTACACCTTC. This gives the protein CSARGGYGYTF.

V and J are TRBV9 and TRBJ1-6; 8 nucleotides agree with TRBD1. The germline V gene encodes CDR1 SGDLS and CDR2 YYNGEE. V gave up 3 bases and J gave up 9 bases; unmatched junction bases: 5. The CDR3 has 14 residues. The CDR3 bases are TGTGCCAGCAGCGAATGGGACAGGAGTTCACCCCTCCACTTT. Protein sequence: CASSEWDRSSPLHF.

CDR3 DNA: TGTGCCAGCAGACCCCCGTGGGGGAATCAGCCCCAGCATTTT. Encoded protein: CASRPPWGNQPQHF. The chain uses TRBV28 and TRBJ1-5, with TRBD1 as a possible D gene (5 bases). The germline CDR1 and CDR2 sequences are MDHEN and SYDVKM. V shed 6 bases and J shed 4 bases, with 13 bases lying between them. The CDR3 covers 14 residues.